This T cell receptor beta chain derives from a study of T-cell reconstitution after alpha-beta-depleted transplantation in children. The ends were cut back, 7 bases at V and 0 bases at J, with 13 bases in the middle. The V gene's germline CDR1 is SQVTM and CDR2 ANQGSEA. The CDR3 is 14 residues long. This sample's TCRbeta library carried unique molecular identifier barcodes. TCRdb itself ran the PCR reads through MiXCR, one entry per CDR3 protein. The sample lists 500,000 or so distinct CDR3 sequences, about 31% occurring once. The chain links TRBV29-1 to TRBJ2-1; D is possibly TRBD1 (5 bases). The sequence came from a human donor who donated a stem cell graft to a child with aplastic anemia. This specimen was PBMCs from the stem cell graft donor, taken from the stem cell graft. CDR3 sequence reads: CSAQTESSYNEQFF. DNA for the CDR3: TGCAGCGCCCAGACAGAGAGCTCCTACAATGAGCAGTTCTTC.